This entry is about one T cell receptor beta chain. Sequencing used immunoSEQ multiplex PCR; TCRdb keeps in-frame clones, though not all of them. The data contain under 40,000 clones, roughly 91% of them singletons. The sample comes from a study of T cell changes during pregnancy in multiple sclerosis. The germline V gene encodes CDR1 SGHDT and CDR2 YYEEEE. This CDR3 contains 15 residues. Germline trimming cut 4 bases from V and 6 bases from J; bases unmatched to any gene: 11. This material consisted of peripheral blood, taken in the second trimester of pregnancy. V and J are TRBV5-6 and TRBJ2-7, with TRBD1 identical over 9 bases. This sequence originates from a female donor in good health, enrolled as a control in a pregnancy study. The DNA for the CDR3 is TGTGCCAGCAGCGTAGCCGGGACAGGGTTCTCCGAGCAGTACTTC. Amino acids: CASSVAGTGFSEQYF.